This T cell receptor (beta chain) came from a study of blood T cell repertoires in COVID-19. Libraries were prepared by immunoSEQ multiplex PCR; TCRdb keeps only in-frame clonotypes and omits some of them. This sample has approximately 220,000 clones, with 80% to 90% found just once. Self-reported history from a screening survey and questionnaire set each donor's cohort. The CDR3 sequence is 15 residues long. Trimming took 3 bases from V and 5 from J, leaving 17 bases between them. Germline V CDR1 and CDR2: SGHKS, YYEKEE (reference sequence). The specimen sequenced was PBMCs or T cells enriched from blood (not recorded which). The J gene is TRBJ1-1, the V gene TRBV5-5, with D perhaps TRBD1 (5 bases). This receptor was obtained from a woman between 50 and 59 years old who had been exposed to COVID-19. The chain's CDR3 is CASSSMDLGGTEAFF. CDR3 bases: TGTGCCAGCAGCTCGATGGACCTGGGGGGAACTGAAGCTTTCTTT.